A single sample is the source of the 18 T cell receptor beta chains below, sequenced in a study of OX40 agonist ivuxolimab in advanced cancers. Data came from immunoSEQ multiplex PCR; TCRdb stores just in-frame clones and leaves some out. The sample consists of about 12,000 clones, 80% to 90% of them appearing once. The sequenced sample was CD4+ or CD8+ T cells sorted from blood, obtained in a trial of the OX40 agonist ivuxolimab. The origin of the receptors is an adult with an advanced solid tumor such as melanoma, head and neck, liver or kidney cancer.

The chain joins TRBV6-6 to TRBJ2-2; D is uncertain. This CDR3 is built from 14 residues. Between the trimmed V and J ends, which lost 4 bases and 6 bases, there was a span of 12 bases. The V gene's germline CDR1 is MNHNY and CDR2 SVGAGI (reference sequence). The CDR3, as DNA: TGTGCCAGCAGTTCCGAGACTGAATCCGGGGAGCTGTTTTTT. Its protein product is CASSSETESGELFF.

The chain uses TRBV27 and TRBJ2-1; no definite D call. Germline CDR1 is MNHEY and CDR2 is SMNVEV (reference sequence). This CDR3 is built from 12 residues. Trimming pared 3 bases from V and 6 bases from J, leaving 6 bases between. In nucleotides, the CDR3 is TGTGCCAGCAGTTTCTTCCCCAATGAGCAGTTCTTC. Amino acids: CASSFFPNEQFF.

The J gene is TRBJ2-1, the V gene TRBV10-2, with TRBD1 matching over 7 bases. Looked up from germline, CDR1 is WSHSY and CDR2 is SAAADI. This CDR3 comprises 12 residues. Trimming at V came to 7 bases and at J to 5 bases, leaving 2 bases not matched to a gene. DNA for the CDR3: TGCGCCAGCAAGCAGGGGGACAATGAGCAGTTCTTC. The encoded protein is CASKQGDNEQFF.

The chain carries TRBV13 and TRBJ2-1, with 14 bases lining up with TRBD2. With 6 bases clipped from V and 5 bases from J, the junction kept 3 bases outside the gene matches. Germline V gene data show CDR1 as PRHDT and CDR2 as FYEKMQ (reference sequence). CDR3 length: 15 residues. The CDR3 DNA follows: TGTGCCAGCAGTTTGACTAGCGGGAGGGACAATGAGCAGTTCTTC. This translates into CASSLTSGRDNEQFF.

Sample share makes this clone medium-sized. This sequence joins TRBV27 and TRBJ2-5; 13 bases fit TRBD2. CDR1 MNHEY and CDR2 SMNVEV come from the germline V gene (reference sequence). The CDR3 consists of 18 residues. V shed 5 bases and J 4 bases; nucleotides not matched to a gene: 13. The CDR3 here is CASSKGLAGVGYGETQYF. The CDR3 region has the DNA TGTGCCAGCAGTAAAGGACTAGCGGGAGTCGGGTATGGAGAGACCCAGTACTTC.

V usage is TRBV5-1 and J usage is TRBJ2-3, with D hard to call. Trimming removed 7 bases from V and 4 bases from J, with 10 bases in between. There are 12 residues in the CDR3. CDR1 SGHRS and CDR2 YFSETQ come from the germline V gene. The chain's CDR3 is CASRPSADTQYF. The CDR3 DNA is TGCGCCAGCCGGCCCTCCGCAGATACGCAGTATTTT.

This sequence joins TRBV4-1 and TRBJ1-3, with 7 bases identical to TRBD1. Trimming cost V 4 bases and J 0 bases; bases outside gene matches: 0. CDR1 and CDR2 from the germline V gene are MGHRA and YSYEKL. The CDR3 contains 14 residues. The CDR3 loop reads CASSPGGSGNTIYF. DNA of the CDR3: TGCGCCAGCAGCCCAGGGGGCTCTGGAAACACCATATATTTT.

In DNA form, the CDR3 reads TGTGCCAGCAGCCCTCCCGCAGATACGCAGTATTTT. The encoded protein is CASSPPADTQYF. The chain employs TRBV7-8 and TRBJ2-3; D call uncertain. Germline V gene lookup returns CDR1 SGHVS and CDR2 FQNEAQ. The CDR3 covers 12 residues. V shed 5 bases and J shed 4 bases, with 7 bases lying between them.

The V and J genes are TRBV4-1 and TRBJ2-1; D perhaps matches TRBD2 (5 bases). The CDR3 runs to 16 residues. Germline-derived CDR1 and CDR2 are MGHRA and YSYEKL. With 1 base removed from V and 1 base from J, the gap between germline ends came to 11 bases. In DNA, the CDR3 is TGCGCCAGCAGCCAAGGACGCGGGCCTTCCTACAATGAGCAGTTCTTC. Its protein is CASSQGRGPSYNEQFF.

The CDR3 loop is CASSFGGDRTGELFF. As DNA, the CDR3 is TGTGCCAGCAGCTTCGGGGGAGATCGTACCGGGGAGCTGTTTTTT. The gene calls are TRBV5-8 and TRBJ2-2, with D possibly matching TRBD2 (6 bases). Trimming stripped 2 bases from V and 5 bases from J, with 13 bases between. The germline CDR1 and CDR2 sequences are SGHTS and YDEGEE. The CDR3 length is 15 residues. The full variable domain, its missing parts supplied by reference TRBV5-8 and TRBJ2-2, is EAGVTQSPTHLIKTRGQQATLRCSPISGHTSVYWYQQALGLGLQFLLWYDEGEERNRGNFPPRFSGRQFPNYSSELNVNALELEDSALYLCASSFGGDRTGELFFGEGSRLTVL.

The J gene is TRBJ2-1, the V gene TRBV9, with 7 bases identical to TRBD2. The length of the CDR3 is 14 residues. The V gene's germline CDR1 is SGDLS and CDR2 YYNGEE. Trimming at V came to 0 bases and at J to 3 bases, leaving 0 bases not matched to a gene. The CDR3 DNA sequence: TGTGCCAGCAGCGTAGGCGGGAGCTACAATGAGCAGTTCTTC. Its protein is CASSVGGSYNEQFF.

The V gene is TRBV7-2, the J gene TRBJ2-2; 8 bases map to TRBD1. Germline V CDR1 and CDR2: SGHTA, FQGNSA. This CDR3 has 14 residues. Germline trimming cut 0 bases from V and 6 bases from J; bases unmatched to any gene: 0. This CDR3 is CASSLAQGAGELFF. CDR3 nucleotides: TGTGCCAGCAGCTTAGCACAGGGGGCCGGGGAGCTGTTTTTT.

The chain recombines TRBV27 with TRBJ2-1, with 13 bases that match TRBD2. The J segment lost 4 bases and the V segment lost 6 bases, leaving 3 bases of the junction unmatched. Germline CDR1 and CDR2: MNHEY and SMNVEV (reference sequence). CDR3 length: 15 residues. CDR3 protein: CASSRTSGSYNEQFF. The CDR3 nucleotides read TGTGCCAGCAGCCGGACTAGCGGGAGTTACAATGAGCAGTTCTTC.

This chain uses TRBV2 with TRBJ2-7; 11 bases are shared with TRBD1. Per germline, CDR1 SNHLY and CDR2 FYNNEI. The V segment lost 6 bases and the J segment 5 bases; nucleotides outside the gene matches: 0. This CDR3 has 12 amino acids. The CDR3 reads CASRGQGDEQYF. For the CDR3, the DNA is TGTGCCAGCAGGGGACAGGGGGACGAGCAGTACTTC.

The chain joins TRBV6-5 to TRBJ2-1; tentatively, D is TRBD2 (6 bases). The CDR3 has 14 amino acids. V was shortened by 0 bases and J by 5 bases, with 8 bases between the two germline ends. Germline CDR1 is MNHEY and CDR2 is SVGAGI. As DNA, the CDR3 is TGTGCCAGCAGTTACTCGGGACTCAACAATGAGCAGTTCTTC. Translated, it gives CASSYSGLNNEQFF.

This chain links TRBV7-2 with TRBJ1-1; 8 bases line up with TRBD1. The germline V gene has CDR1 SGHTA and CDR2 FQGNSA. Germline trimming cut 3 bases from V and 8 bases from J; bases unmatched to any gene: 2. The CDR3 runs to 12 residues. This chain's CDR3 is CASSFGQGEAFF. CDR3 DNA sequence: TGTGCCAGCAGCTTTGGACAGGGAGAAGCTTTCTTT.

A note on this clone: At the DNA level, this CDR3 is encoded by other sequences in the same sample as well. J is TRBJ2-2 and V is TRBV19; no clear D gene. Trimming left V 3 bases short and J 0 bases short, with 5 bases between. Germline CDR1 LNHDA, CDR2 SQIVND (reference sequence). This CDR3 has 14 residues. This CDR3 reads CASSMVTNTGELFF. The CDR3 coding sequence is TGTGCCAGTAGTATGGTCACGAACACCGGGGAGCTGTTTTTT.

The chain recombines TRBV19 with TRBJ2-7; D ambiguous. V lost 9 bases, J lost 0 bases, and 9 bases lay in between. The CDR3 is 12 amino acids. Germline CDR1 reads LNHDA; CDR2 reads SQIVND (reference sequence). The CDR3 DNA is TGTGCCAGCAGGAACAGCTCCTACGAGCAGTACTTC. Its protein product is CASRNSSYEQYF.